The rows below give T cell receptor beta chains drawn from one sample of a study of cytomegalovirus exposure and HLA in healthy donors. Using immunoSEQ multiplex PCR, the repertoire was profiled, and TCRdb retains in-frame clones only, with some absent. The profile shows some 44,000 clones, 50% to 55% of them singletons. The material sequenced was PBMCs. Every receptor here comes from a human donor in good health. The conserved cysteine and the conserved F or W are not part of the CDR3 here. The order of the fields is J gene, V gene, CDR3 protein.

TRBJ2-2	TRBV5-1	ASSLLGLAGGFPGELF
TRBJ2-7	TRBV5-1	ASSSPTSGGADPYEQY
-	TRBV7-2	ASSPDRGYYEQY
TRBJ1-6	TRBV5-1	ASSLAGTGRDNSPLH
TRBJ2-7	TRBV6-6	ASSRGQGDYEQY
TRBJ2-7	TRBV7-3	ASSLWGLAGEQY
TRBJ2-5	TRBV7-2	ASSPGLAGAETQY
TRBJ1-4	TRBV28	ASSPRGYEKLF
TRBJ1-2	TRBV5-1	ASSLPGTGPFPNYGYT
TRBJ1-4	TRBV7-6	ASSLAGQGYEKLF
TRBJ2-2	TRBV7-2	ASSRGVLNTGELF
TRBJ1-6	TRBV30	AWSVVNRGYNSPLH
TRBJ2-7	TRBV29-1	SVASAIEYEQY
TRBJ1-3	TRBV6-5	ASKVEGRSGNTIY
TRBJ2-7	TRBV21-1	ASSRRDSSYEQY
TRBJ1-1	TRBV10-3	AITGTGNMNTEAF
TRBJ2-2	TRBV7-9	ASTSTGVGPTGELF
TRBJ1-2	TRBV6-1	ASSPWDREVDGYT
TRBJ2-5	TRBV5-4	ASSPRTSGQETQY
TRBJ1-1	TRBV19	ASSPREWVQRNTEAF
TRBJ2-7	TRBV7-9	ASSQKAEREQY
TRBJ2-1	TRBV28	ASSLRGSVGEQF
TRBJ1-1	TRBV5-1	ASSLKGGTEAF
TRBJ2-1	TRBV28	ASSSSRTGNEQF
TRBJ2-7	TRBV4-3	ASSQGLLAGAREQY
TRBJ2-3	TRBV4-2	ASSQEVSGSGFKSTDTQY
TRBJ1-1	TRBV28	ASTEGAAGGTEAF
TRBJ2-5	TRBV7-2	ASSLAGQGWETQY
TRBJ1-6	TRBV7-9	ATQTGESPLH
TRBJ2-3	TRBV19	ASSRRSGSTDTQY
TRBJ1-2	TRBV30	AWSSRYGNIGYT
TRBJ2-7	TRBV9	ASSVEDRGVYEQY
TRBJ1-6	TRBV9	ASSPRQENSPLH
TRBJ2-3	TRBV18	ASSPLASTDTQY
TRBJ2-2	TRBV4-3	ASSRGAGGKNTGELF
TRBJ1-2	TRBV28	ASSLLSYGYT
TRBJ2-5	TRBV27	ASRQTTLGLAGETQY
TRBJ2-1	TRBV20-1	SARDPPKQF
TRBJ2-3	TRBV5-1	ASSLGLSVAGADTQY
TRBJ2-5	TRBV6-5	ASSRDSDHPETQY
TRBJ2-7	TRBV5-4	ASSLGPQGIEQY
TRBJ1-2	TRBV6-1	ASSPHVTGERGYT
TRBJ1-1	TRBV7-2	ASSSVSVRGSTEAF
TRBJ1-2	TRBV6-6	ASSPTGKANYGYT
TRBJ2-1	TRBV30	AWSAQLLAPYNEQF
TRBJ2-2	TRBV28	ASTTGGANTGELF